The clone carrying this TCR beta chain was seen only a few times. TCRdb redid the calling of the 5' RACE reads with MiXCR, one entry per CDR3 protein. The repertoire consists of 50,000 to 60,000 distinct CDR3 sequences, with around 5.4% occurring once and the leading ten covering roughly 28%. The sample originates from a study of T cells after yellow fever vaccination. Study outcomes and limitations: The secondary response was weaker, and its peak arrived faster, on day 5 versus 15.

Germline V gives CDR1 MGHRA, CDR2 YSYEKL. Trimming removed 2 bases at V and 0 bases at J, with 13 bases between. The CDR3 sequence is 16 residues long. This chain links TRBV4-1 with TRBJ1-1; possibly TRBD1 for D (5 bases). Material: PBMCs, either bulk or a sorted T-cell subset (CD4+, CD8+, memory, or dextramer-sorted; not recorded which), obtained on the day of the yellow fever booster vaccination. The receptor comes from a man younger than 30 who received the YFV17D yellow fever vaccine. The CDR3 DNA reads TGCGCCAGCAGCCAACCGGGACGGACCCTGAACACTGAAGCTTTCTTT. It codes for CASSQPGRTLNTEAFF.